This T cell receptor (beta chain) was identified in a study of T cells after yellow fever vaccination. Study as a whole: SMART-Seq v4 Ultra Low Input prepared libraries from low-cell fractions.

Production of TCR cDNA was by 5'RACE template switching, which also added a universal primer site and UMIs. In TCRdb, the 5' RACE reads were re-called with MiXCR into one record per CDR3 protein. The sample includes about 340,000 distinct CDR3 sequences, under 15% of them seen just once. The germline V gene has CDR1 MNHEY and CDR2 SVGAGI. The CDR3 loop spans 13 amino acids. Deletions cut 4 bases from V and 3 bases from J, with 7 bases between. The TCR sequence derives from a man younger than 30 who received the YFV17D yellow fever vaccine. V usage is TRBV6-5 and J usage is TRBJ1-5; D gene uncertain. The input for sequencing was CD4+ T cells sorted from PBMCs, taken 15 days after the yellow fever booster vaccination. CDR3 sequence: CASSWQFNQPQHF. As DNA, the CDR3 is TGTGCCAGCAGTTGGCAGTTCAATCAGCCCCAGCATTTT.